This TCR beta chain is drawn from a study of graft-versus-host responses after intestinal transplantation. TCRdb's copy holds only in-frame clones and misses some; the assay was immunoSEQ multiplex PCR. The profile shows tens of thousands of clones, roughly nine tenths of them singletons. A remark on this clone: What it recognizes is unknown. Other DNA variants within this sample encode the same CDR3.

This TCR was sampled from a human donor who received an intestinal transplant. This sample comprised unstimulated CD8+ T cells sorted from spleen or lymph node cells, obtained before intestinal transplant.

In DNA form, the CDR3 reads TGTGCCATCAGTGACAGCTCTGGGGCCAACGTCCTGACTTTC. This encodes CAISDSSGANVLTF. The chain couples TRBV10-3 to TRBJ2-6; unclear D gene. Germline V gene lookup returns CDR1 ENHRY and CDR2 SYGVKD. The CDR3 sequence is 14 residues long. Trimming cost V 3 bases and J 0 bases, with 3 bases left between them.